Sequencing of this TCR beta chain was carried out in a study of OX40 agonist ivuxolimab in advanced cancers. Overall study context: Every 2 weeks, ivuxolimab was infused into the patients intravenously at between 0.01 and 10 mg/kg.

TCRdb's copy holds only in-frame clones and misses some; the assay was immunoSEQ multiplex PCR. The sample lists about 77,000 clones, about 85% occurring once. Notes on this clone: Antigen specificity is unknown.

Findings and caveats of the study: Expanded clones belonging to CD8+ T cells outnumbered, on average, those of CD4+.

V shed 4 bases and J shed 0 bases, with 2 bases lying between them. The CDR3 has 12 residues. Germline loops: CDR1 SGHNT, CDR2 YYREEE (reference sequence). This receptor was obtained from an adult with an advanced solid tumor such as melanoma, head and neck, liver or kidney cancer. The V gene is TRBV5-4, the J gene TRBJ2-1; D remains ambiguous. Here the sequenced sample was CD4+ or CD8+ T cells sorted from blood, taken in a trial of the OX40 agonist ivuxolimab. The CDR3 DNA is TGTGCCAGCAGCCGCTCCTACAATGAGCAGTTCTTC. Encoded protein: CASSRSYNEQFF. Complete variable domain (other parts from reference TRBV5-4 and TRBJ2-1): ETGVTQSPTHLIKTRGQQVTLRCSSQSGHNTVSWYQQALGQGPQFIFQYYREEENGRGNFPPRFSGLQFPNYSSELNVNALELDDSALYLCASSRSYNEQFFGPGTRLTVL.